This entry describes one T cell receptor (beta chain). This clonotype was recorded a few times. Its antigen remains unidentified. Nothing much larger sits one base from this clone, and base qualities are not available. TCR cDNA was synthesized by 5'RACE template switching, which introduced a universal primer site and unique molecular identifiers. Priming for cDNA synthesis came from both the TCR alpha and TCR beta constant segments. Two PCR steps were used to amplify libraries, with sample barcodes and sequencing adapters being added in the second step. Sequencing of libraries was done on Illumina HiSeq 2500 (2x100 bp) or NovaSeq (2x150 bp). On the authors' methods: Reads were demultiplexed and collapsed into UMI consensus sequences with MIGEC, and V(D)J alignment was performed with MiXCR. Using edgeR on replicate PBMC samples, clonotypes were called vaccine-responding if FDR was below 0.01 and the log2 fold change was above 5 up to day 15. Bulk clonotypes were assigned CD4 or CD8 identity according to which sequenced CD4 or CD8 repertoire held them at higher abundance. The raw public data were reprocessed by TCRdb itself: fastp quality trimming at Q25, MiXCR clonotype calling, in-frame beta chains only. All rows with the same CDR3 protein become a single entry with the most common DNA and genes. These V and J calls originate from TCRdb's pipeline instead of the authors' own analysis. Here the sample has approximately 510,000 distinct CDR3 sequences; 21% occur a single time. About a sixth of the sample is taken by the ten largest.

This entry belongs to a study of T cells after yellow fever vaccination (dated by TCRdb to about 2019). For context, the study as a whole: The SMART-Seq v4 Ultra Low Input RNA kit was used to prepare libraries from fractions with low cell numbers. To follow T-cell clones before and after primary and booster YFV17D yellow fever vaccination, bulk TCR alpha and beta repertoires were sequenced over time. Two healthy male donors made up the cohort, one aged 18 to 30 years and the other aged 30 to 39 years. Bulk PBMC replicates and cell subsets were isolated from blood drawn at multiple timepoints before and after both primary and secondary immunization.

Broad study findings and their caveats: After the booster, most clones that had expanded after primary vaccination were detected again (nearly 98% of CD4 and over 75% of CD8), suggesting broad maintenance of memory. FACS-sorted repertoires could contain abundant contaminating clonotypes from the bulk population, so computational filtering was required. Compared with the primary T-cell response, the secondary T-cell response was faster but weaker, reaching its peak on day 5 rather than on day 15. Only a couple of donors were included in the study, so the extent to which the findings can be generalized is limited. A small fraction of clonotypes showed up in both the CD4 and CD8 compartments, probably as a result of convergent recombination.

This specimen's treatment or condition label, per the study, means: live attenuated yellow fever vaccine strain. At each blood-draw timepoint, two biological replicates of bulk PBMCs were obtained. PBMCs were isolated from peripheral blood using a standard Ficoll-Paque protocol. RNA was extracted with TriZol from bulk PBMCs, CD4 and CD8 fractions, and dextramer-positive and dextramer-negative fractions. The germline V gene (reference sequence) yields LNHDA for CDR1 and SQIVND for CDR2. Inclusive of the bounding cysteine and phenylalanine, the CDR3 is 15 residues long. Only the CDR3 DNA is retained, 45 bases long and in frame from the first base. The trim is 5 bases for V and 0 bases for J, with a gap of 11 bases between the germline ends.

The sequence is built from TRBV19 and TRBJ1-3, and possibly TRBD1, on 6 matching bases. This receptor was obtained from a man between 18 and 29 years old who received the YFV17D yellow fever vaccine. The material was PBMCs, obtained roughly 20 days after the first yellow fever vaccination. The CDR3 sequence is CASSRGHNSGNTIYF. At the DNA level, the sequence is TGTGCCAGTAGTCGGGGACACAACTCTGGAAACACCATATATTTT.